The 16 T cell receptor beta chains given below trace back to one sample, sequenced in a study of shared clonotypes between healthy human individuals. Assay used: immunoSEQ multiplex PCR; TCRdb lists only in-frame clones, some missing. The data contain roughly 700,000 clones, roughly 87% of them seen just once; the ten biggest clones take up 34%. The specimen was memory CD8+ T cells from PBMCs. As to subset: CD45RO+ cells pooled with CCR7-negative TemRA cells. The receptors shown here come from a young man in good health. Some clones in this sample may be carry-over from other donors' samples.

J is TRBJ2-2 and V is TRBV6-5; maybe TRBD2 (7 bases). Between the trimmed V and J ends, which lost 7 bases and 5 bases, there was a span of 14 bases. The CDR3 contains 14 residues. Germline values: CDR1 MNHEY, CDR2 SVGAGI. The CDR3 DNA sequence: TGTGCCAGCATAACAGGGCGGGGGACCGGGGAGCTGTTTTTT. As protein: CASITGRGTGELFF.

The chain has TRBV7-9 and TRBJ2-5, with unresolved D. The V and J ends lost 5 bases and 2 bases respectively, with 15 bases between them. CDR1 and CDR2 from the germline V gene are SEHNR and FQNEAQ (reference sequence). This CDR3 region has 15 residues. The CDR3, as DNA: TGTGCCAGCAGCCACTCGTACAGAGCTCAAGAGACCCAGTACTTC. Protein: CASSHSYRAQETQYF. The variable domain in full, completed from reference TRBV7-9 and TRBJ2-5, reads DTGVSQNPRHKITKRGQNVTFRCDPISEHNRLYWYRQTLGQGPEFLTYFQNEAQLEKSRLLSDRFSAERPKGSFSTLEIQRTEQGDSAMYLCASSHSYRAQETQYFGPGTRLLVL.

The chain couples TRBV19 to TRBJ2-2; 8 nucleotides line up with TRBD2. The CDR3 sequence is 17 residues long. Germline values: CDR1 LNHDA, CDR2 SQIVND (reference sequence). Unmatched junction bases numbered 10, after V lost 5 bases and J lost 2 bases. The CDR3: CASSLILADTNTGELFF. As DNA, the CDR3 is TGTGCCAGTAGTCTTATACTAGCGGACACCAACACCGGGGAGCTGTTTTTT.

The chain couples TRBV6-1 to TRBJ1-2; no firm D call. The V gene's germline CDR1 is MNHNS and CDR2 SASEGT. Trimming shortened V by 3 bases and J by 0 bases, and 11 bases separated the two germline ends. The CDR3 is made up of 15 amino acids. The CDR3 sequence: CASSEELSPNYGYTF. The CDR3 DNA reads as TGTGCCAGCAGTGAGGAGTTATCCCCTAACTATGGCTACACCTTC.

This chain links TRBV27 with TRBJ2-5, with a possible D match to TRBD1 (6 bases). CDR1 is MNHEY, CDR2 SMNVEV, per germline (reference sequence). The CDR3 totals 15 residues. V lost 5 bases, J lost 0 bases, and 13 bases lay in between. The CDR3 spells CASSPGQTNQETQYF. The CDR3 bases are TGTGCCAGCAGTCCTGGACAGACGAACCAAGAGACCCAGTACTTC.

This clone appeared a few times. The V and J genes are TRBV11-2 and TRBJ2-1; TRBD2 matches 8 bases. The J segment lost 9 bases and the V segment lost 4 bases, leaving 5 bases of the junction unmatched. The CDR3 spans 13 residues. The germline CDR1 and CDR2 sequences are SGHAT and FQNNGV. The CDR3: CASSYGLAGEQFF. The CDR3 DNA reads TGTGCCAGCAGCTACGGACTAGCTGGTGAGCAGTTCTTC. Full variable domain (rest looked up from reference TRBV11-2 and TRBJ2-1): EAGVAQSPRYKIIEKRQSVAFWCNPISGHATLYWYQQILGQGPKLLIQFQNNGVVDDSQLPKDRFSAERLKGVDSTLKIQPAKLEDSAVYLCASSYGLAGEQFFGPGTRLTVL.

The genes are TRBV4-1 and TRBJ2-7; D uncertain. There are 15 residues in the CDR3. Germline V gives CDR1 MGHRA, CDR2 YSYEKL. Trimming removed 1 base from V and 2 bases from J, with 12 bases in between. For the CDR3, the DNA is TGCGCCAGCAGCCAAGGGCGCCTCCTAGCCTACGAGCAGTACTTC. Translated: CASSQGRLLAYEQYF.

This rearrangement joins TRBV2 to TRBJ1-2; no clear D gene. Trimming left V 8 bases short and J 7 bases short, with 14 bases between. The CDR3 covers 12 residues. Per the germline V gene, CDR1 is SNHLY and CDR2 is FYNNEI. CDR3 protein: CASGMGMGGYTF. CDR3 nucleotides: TGTGCCAGCGGGATGGGAATGGGTGGCTACACCTTC.

V and J are TRBV2 and TRBJ2-7; the match to TRBD1 covers 8 bases. CDR3 length: 13 residues. The germline V gene has CDR1 SNHLY and CDR2 FYNNEI. J lost 6 bases, V lost 8 bases, and 9 bases had no gene match. CDR3 protein: CASADRGMSEQYF. For the CDR3, the DNA is TGTGCCAGCGCCGACAGGGGAATGAGCGAGCAGTACTTC.

This clone was seen once. The chain links TRBV9 to TRBJ2-5; D is ambiguous. Germline CDR1 SGDLS, CDR2 YYNGEE. Trimming took 0 bases from V and 1 from J, leaving 7 bases between them. This CDR3 has 14 residues. The CDR3 is CASSVGHPQETQYF. The CDR3 DNA reads as TGTGCCAGCAGCGTAGGACACCCCCAAGAGACCCAGTACTTC.

The chain has TRBV5-4 and TRBJ2-7, with TRBD2 identical over 11 bases. The J segment lost 4 bases and the V segment lost 3 bases, leaving 6 bases of the junction unmatched. Germline V gene sequence: CDR1 SGHNT, CDR2 YYREEE (reference sequence). The CDR3 contains 15 residues. Here the CDR3 DNA reads TGTGCCAGCAGCTCCACCGGGACTAGCGGTTACGAGCAGTACTTC. Translation: CASSSTGTSGYEQYF.

As concerns this clone: The same CDR3 arises from other DNA sequences in this sample as well. The genes are TRBV29-1 and TRBJ1-2; D is uncertain. The germline V gene encodes CDR1 SQVTM and CDR2 ANQGSEA. This CDR3 has 12 amino acids. Trimming removed 3 bases at V and 2 bases at J, with 7 bases between. In DNA form, the CDR3 reads TGCAGCGTTGACCCTGGCAACTATGGCTACACCTTC. It specifies CSVDPGNYGYTF.

This chain links TRBV5-1 with TRBJ2-7; 8 bases align to TRBD1. Losses at the gene ends were 4 bases for V and 2 bases for J; bases not matched to a gene: 11. The CDR3 has 16 amino acids. Germline CDR1 and CDR2: SGHRS and YFSETQ. The CDR3 here is CASSPARTGTPYEQYF. The CDR3, as DNA: TGCGCCAGCAGCCCGGCCAGGACAGGGACCCCCTACGAGCAGTACTTC.

The genes are TRBV7-9 and TRBJ2-2; D is possibly TRBD2 (5 bases). Per the germline V gene, CDR1 is SEHNR and CDR2 is FQNEAQ (reference sequence). CDR3 length: 15 amino acids. The V and J ends lost 7 bases and 6 bases respectively, with 18 bases between them. The CDR3 nucleotides are TGTGCCAGCATCTCGGGGATAGCGTCCCCCGGGGAGCTGTTTTTT. Protein sequence: CASISGIASPGELFF.

The chain uses TRBV5-1 and TRBJ2-3; D ambiguous. The CDR3 is 16 amino acids. Germline CDR1 and CDR2: SGHRS and YFSETQ. Trimming stripped 4 bases from V and 0 bases from J, with 15 bases between. The CDR3 region is CASSAPDGTSTDTQYF. The CDR3 nucleotides are TGCGCCAGCAGCGCACCGGACGGTACTAGCACAGATACGCAGTATTTT.

The V and J genes are TRBV10-3 and TRBJ1-5, with a possible D match to TRBD1 (5 bases). Germline V gene data show CDR1 as ENHRY and CDR2 as SYGVKD. The CDR3 spans 14 residues. With 1 base removed from V and 7 bases from J, the gap between germline ends came to 11 bases. This chain's CDR3 is CAISEYQGTQPQHF. As DNA, the CDR3 is TGTGCCATCAGTGAGTACCAGGGAACCCAGCCCCAGCATTTT.